Sequencing of this TCR beta chain was carried out in a study of blood T cell repertoires in COVID-19. Clones were read by immunoSEQ multiplex PCR, and TCRdb kept only the in-frame ones, dropping some. The data show over 200,000 clones, with 85% seen just once and roughly a sixth held by the top ten. The source is a middle-aged man who had recovered from COVID-19. Material for sequencing was PBMCs or T cells enriched from blood (not recorded which).

CDR3 in amino acids: CASSVRGQGATNEKLFF. CDR3 coding DNA: TGTGCCAGCAGCGTAAGGGGGCAGGGTGCAACTAATGAAAAACTGTTTTTT. The J gene is TRBJ1-4, the V gene TRBV9, with 7 bases identical to TRBD1. Germline V gene lookup returns CDR1 SGDLS and CDR2 YYNGEE. This CDR3 spans 17 amino acids. V was pared by 1 base and J by 0 bases, with 6 bases of the junction left unmatched.